The 21 T cell receptor beta chains presented below share a single source sample, sequenced in a study of spatial heterogeneity in lung cancer. Described time point: sample taken at primary tumor resection. These receptors' antigens are unknown. TCRdb processed the 5' RACE reads anew with MiXCR; each CDR3 protein has one entry. The sample contains around 100,000 distinct CDR3 sequences, around 4.8% of which appear only once. Study-wide results and limits: The number of expanded tumor alpha and beta chains correlated with mutation number.

Sequencing used lung tumor tissue, obtained at surgery. These receptors were obtained from a male donor with early-stage non-small cell lung cancer.

The chain couples TRBV5-1 to TRBJ2-3; 8 nucleotides align to TRBD1. J gave up 3 bases and V 4 bases, and 13 bases lay outside the gene matches. Germline CDR1 and CDR2: SGHRS and YFSETQ. The CDR3 contains 17 residues. Written as DNA, the CDR3 is TGCGCCAGCAGCCCTGGCGGATCCGACAGGGGAACAGATACGCAGTATTTT. It encodes CASSPGGSDRGTDTQYF.

This clonotype occurred a few times. V usage is TRBV29-1 and J usage is TRBJ2-1; 13 bases are a match to TRBD2. Germline loops: CDR1 SQVTM, CDR2 ANQGSEA. After removal of 7 bases from V and 0 bases from J, the junction contained 3 bases not matched to a gene. The CDR3 runs 15 residues. The CDR3 spells CSGGTSGTSYNEQFF. The CDR3 coding sequence is TGCAGCGGGGGGACTAGCGGGACCTCCTACAATGAGCAGTTCTTC.

The sample holds a few counts of this clonotype. This chain links TRBV19 with TRBJ1-5, with no clear D. Germline CDR1 is LNHDA and CDR2 is SQIVND (reference sequence). Deletions cut 4 bases from V and 7 bases from J, with 17 bases between. The CDR3 has 15 residues. CDR3: CASSTTATEGQPQHF. The CDR3 bases are TGTGCCAGTAGTACTACCGCCACAGAGGGACAGCCCCAGCATTTT.

On this clonotype: This clone may be a read error of a much larger clone one base away. The chain is built from TRBV6-6 and TRBJ2-7, with D perhaps given as TRBD1 or TRBD2 (5 bases each). V lost 6 bases and J 2 bases, leaving 17 bases between the germline ends. In germline, CDR1 is MNHNY, CDR2 SVGAGI (reference sequence). CDR3 length: 15 amino acids. The CDR3 sequence is CASRGLSGTAYEQYF. The CDR3 nucleotides are TGTGCCAGCAGGGGTTTGTCAGGGACGGCCTACGAGCAGTACTTC.

This clonotype has a handful of counts. This rearrangement joins TRBV12-3 or TRBV12-4 to TRBJ2-2; D uncertain. The V end was cut by 8 bases, the J end by 0 bases, with 10 bases between. This CDR3 contains 14 residues. The CDR3 nucleotides read TGTGCCAGCGGGATCTTAACGAACACCGGGGAGCTGTTTTTT. Residues: CASGILTNTGELFF.

This clonotype was detected ten times or more. The rearrangement links TRBV4-1 to TRBJ2-1, with 8 bases that match TRBD2. J gave up 7 bases and V 1 base, and 3 bases lay outside the gene matches. Looked up from germline, CDR1 is MGHRA and CDR2 is YSYEKL. The CDR3 has 14 residues. The CDR3 sequence is CASSQAGGGNEQFF. Written as DNA, the CDR3 is TGCGCCAGCAGCCAAGCCGGGGGGGGAAATGAGCAGTTCTTC.

This clonotype was found a few times. This chain links TRBV28 with TRBJ1-5; D is uncertain. The CDR3 loop spans 14 amino acids. CDR1 is MDHEN and CDR2 is SYDVKM in the germline V gene. Trimming stripped 6 bases from V and 8 bases from J, with 17 bases between. The CDR3 here is CASSRLLSAEPQHF. The CDR3 DNA sequence: TGTGCCAGCAGCCGACTATTATCAGCCGAGCCCCAGCATTTT.

Many counts were recorded for this clonotype. The gene calls are TRBV20-1 and TRBJ2-4, with D perhaps TRBD2 (5 bases). Germline CDR1 reads DFQATT; CDR2 reads SNEGSKA (reference sequence). V lost 3 bases to trimming and J lost 5 bases, with 11 bases between them. This CDR3 spans 13 amino acids. CDR3 residues: CSASGLNENIQYF. The CDR3 nucleotides read TGCAGTGCTAGTGGACTTAATGAAAACATTCAGTACTTC.

The J gene is TRBJ2-1, the V gene TRBV7-9; D remains ambiguous. Looked up from germline, CDR1 is SEHNR and CDR2 is FQNEAQ (reference sequence). The CDR3 is 16 amino acids. With 5 bases removed from V and 3 bases from J, the gap between germline ends came to 17 bases. CDR3 in amino acids: CASSQKWGIRYNEQFF. The CDR3 DNA sequence: TGTGCCAGCAGCCAAAAGTGGGGTATTCGCTACAATGAGCAGTTCTTC.

This clonotype showed up many times. V usage is TRBV20-1 and J usage is TRBJ2-1; the D gene is possibly TRBD1 (6 bases). V dropped 0 bases and J dropped 9 bases, with 15 bases sitting between them. The CDR3 extends over 14 amino acids. The germline gives CDR1 DFQATT, CDR2 SNEGSKA (reference sequence). The CDR3 region has the DNA TGCAGTGCTAGAGATCACAGGGAGTTCCCTGAGCAGTTCTTC. It translates to CSARDHREFPEQFF.

This clonotype was detected many times. The genes are TRBV20-1 and TRBJ1-1; tentatively, D is TRBD1 (5 bases). V gave up 6 bases and J gave up 4 bases, with 15 bases separating them. The CDR3 contains 13 residues. Germline V lookup: CDR1 DFQATT, CDR2 SNEGSKA (reference sequence). The CDR3 DNA is TGCAGTGCGGGGGACGTGATGAGCACTGAAGCTTTCTTT. The encoded protein is CSAGDVMSTEAFF.

At least ten counts were recorded for this clonotype. V gene TRBV12-3 or TRBV12-4 combines with J gene TRBJ1-5; D may be TRBD1 (6 bases). Trimming cost V 3 bases and J 4 bases, with 10 bases left between them. This CDR3 has 14 amino acids. The CDR3 protein is CASSFRQENQPQHF. Written as DNA, the CDR3 is TGTGCCAGCAGTTTCAGACAGGAAAATCAGCCCCAGCATTTT.

Only a few counts were recorded for this clonotype. J is TRBJ2-2 and V is TRBV12-3 or TRBV12-4; D might be TRBD2 (5 bases). V was trimmed by 3 bases and J by 4 bases, leaving 12 bases between them. This CDR3 is built from 15 residues. The CDR3 spells CASSLSGRRTGELFF. In nucleotides, the CDR3 is TGTGCCAGCAGTTTGAGTGGGAGACGCACCGGGGAGCTGTTTTTT.

This clonotype came up many times. The J gene is TRBJ1-5, the V gene TRBV7-9; 9 positions agree with TRBD1. Trimming cost V 5 bases and J 7 bases; bases outside gene matches: 6. Germline V gene data show CDR1 as SEHNR and CDR2 as FQNEAQ (reference sequence). The CDR3 is 14 amino acids. The CDR3: CASSTGTGHQPQHF. Written as DNA, the CDR3 is TGTGCCAGCAGCACCGGGACAGGGCACCAGCCCCAGCATTTT.

This clonotype was found a few times. This chain uses TRBV9 with TRBJ2-3; 14 bases match TRBD2. This CDR3 has 16 residues. With V trimmed by 8 bases and J by 4 bases, 9 bases remained unmatched. Germline V gives CDR1 SGDLS, CDR2 YYNGEE. Written as DNA, the CDR3 is TGTGCCAGTGCAGAAGGGACTAGCGGGAGCGCAGATACGCAGTATTTT. This translates into CASAEGTSGSADTQYF.

This clonotype appeared many times. This chain connects TRBV12-3 or TRBV12-4 to TRBJ2-7, with D uncertain. The V end lost 5 bases, the J end lost 8 bases, and 10 bases lay between the germline ends. This CDR3 comprises 11 residues. DNA for the CDR3: TGTGCCAGCAGTGAGGACGAGAAGCAGTACTTC. This encodes CASSEDEKQYF.

This clonotype came up a few times. The chain uses TRBV5-1 and TRBJ2-4; a possible D gene is TRBD2 (6 bases). CDR3 length: 14 amino acids. Germline V gene data show CDR1 as SGHRS and CDR2 as YFSETQ. The ends were cut back, 3 bases at V and 8 bases at J, with 15 bases in the middle. Here the CDR3 reads CASSWGLEADIQYF. The CDR3 DNA is TGCGCCAGCAGCTGGGGACTGGAGGCGGACATTCAGTACTTC. Full variable domain (outside the CDR3, taken from reference TRBV5-1 and TRBJ2-4): KAGVTQTPRYLIKTRGQQVTLSCSPISGHRSVSWYQQTPGQGLQFLFEYFSETQRNKGNFPGRFSGRQFSNSRSEMNVSTLELGDSALYLCASSWGLEADIQYFGAGTRLSVL.

The table lists this clonotype with many counts. V is TRBV28 and J is TRBJ2-7; perhaps TRBD1 as D (6 bases). This CDR3 contains 14 residues. V was trimmed by 0 bases and J by 2 bases, leaving 8 bases between them. In germline, CDR1 is MDHEN, CDR2 SYDVKM. In DNA, the CDR3 is TGTGCCAGCAGTTTATGGGGGACAACCTACGAGCAGTACTTC. Encoded protein: CASSLWGTTYEQYF. The full variable domain, its missing parts supplied by reference TRBV28 and TRBJ2-7, is DVKVTQSSRYLVKRTGEKVFLECVQDMDHENMFWYRQDPGLGLRLIYFSYDVKMKEKGDIPEGYSVSREKKERFSLILESASTNQTSMYLCASSLWGTTYEQYFGPGTRLTVT.

The table lists this clonotype with many counts. V and J are TRBV5-1 and TRBJ2-1, with TRBD2 matching over 7 bases. Germline CDR1 and CDR2: SGHRS and YFSETQ. V lost 3 bases and J lost 7; bases outside the gene matches: 13. The CDR3 totals 16 residues. Here the CDR3 reads CASSSFGAGVKNEQFF. In nucleotides, the CDR3 is TGCGCCAGCAGCTCTTTCGGCGCGGGAGTTAAGAATGAGCAGTTCTTC.

This clonotype was detected ten times or more. The gene calls are TRBV19 and TRBJ2-2; 7 bases match TRBD2. This CDR3 is built from 17 residues. In germline, CDR1 is LNHDA, CDR2 SQIVND (reference sequence). Trimming took 5 bases from V and 4 from J; bases not matched to a gene: 13. CDR3 sequence (DNA): TGTGCCAGTAGTCTCCTTTCCGGGGAGGGCCCCACCGGGGAGCTGTTTTTT. Amino acid sequence: CASSLLSGEGPTGELFF.

This clonotype was detected many times. CDR3: CASSPGLPYEQYF. CDR3 sequence (DNA): TGTGCCAGCAGCCCAGGACTACCCTACGAGCAGTACTTC. The rearrangement joins TRBV4-2 to TRBJ2-7, with D tentatively TRBD2 (6 bases). The CDR3 is 13 residues long. V lost 4 bases and J 2 bases, leaving 9 bases between the germline ends. The V gene's germline CDR1 is LGHNA and CDR2 YNFKEQ.